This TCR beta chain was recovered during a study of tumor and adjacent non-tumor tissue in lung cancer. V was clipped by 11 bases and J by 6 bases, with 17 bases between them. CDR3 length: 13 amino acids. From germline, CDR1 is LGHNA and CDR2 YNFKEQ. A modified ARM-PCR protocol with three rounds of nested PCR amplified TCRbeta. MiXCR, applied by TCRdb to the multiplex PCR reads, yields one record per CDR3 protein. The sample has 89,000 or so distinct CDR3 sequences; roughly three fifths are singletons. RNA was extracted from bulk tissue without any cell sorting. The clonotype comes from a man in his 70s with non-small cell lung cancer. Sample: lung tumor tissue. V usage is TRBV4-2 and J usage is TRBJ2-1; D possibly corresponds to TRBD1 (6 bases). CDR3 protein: CAGNSTGCNEQFF. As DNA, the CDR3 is TGTGCCGGCAACTCGACAGGCTGCAATGAGCAGTTCTTC.